Listed below are T cell receptor beta chains from one sample, sequenced in a study of cytomegalovirus exposure and HLA in healthy donors. Using immunoSEQ multiplex PCR, the repertoire was profiled, and TCRdb retains in-frame clones only, with some absent. The data contain around 50,000 clones, 72% of them singletons. Sample: PBMCs. These receptors all stem from a woman between 50 and 59 years old in good health and CMV-seropositive. CDR3s leave out the opening cysteine and the closing phenylalanine or tryptophan.

j_call: .; v_call: TRBV25-1; cdr3_aa: ASSVGQGRDGEQY
j_call: TRBJ2-2; v_call: TRBV7-6; cdr3_aa: ASSLETSGNTGELF
j_call: TRBJ2-3; v_call: TRBV28; cdr3_aa: AHWNGRAVDTQY
j_call: TRBJ1-3; v_call: TRBV5-8; cdr3_aa: ASSATGFLSPSGNTIY
j_call: TRBJ1-2; v_call: TRBV2; cdr3_aa: ASSPQGMPYGYT
j_call: TRBJ2-1; v_call: TRBV9; cdr3_aa: ASSNNKRGPIAEQF
j_call: TRBJ2-1; v_call: TRBV9; cdr3_aa: ASSDSGGGYNEQF
j_call: TRBJ2-2; v_call: TRBV19; cdr3_aa: ASTPQGTLFGELF
j_call: TRBJ2-7; v_call: TRBV15; cdr3_aa: ATSRGSGRGTYEQY
j_call: TRBJ1-3; v_call: TRBV19; cdr3_aa: ASSLGSSGNTIY
j_call: TRBJ2-3; v_call: TRBV6-1; cdr3_aa: ASSVQQGSTDTQY
j_call: TRBJ2-1; v_call: TRBV5-1; cdr3_aa: ASSPQGLVNEQF
j_call: TRBJ2-5; v_call: TRBV12-5; cdr3_aa: ASGLALESGTQY
j_call: TRBJ2-3; v_call: TRBV7-3; cdr3_aa: ASSPRGSGSVGQY
j_call: TRBJ2-7; v_call: TRBV18; cdr3_aa: ASSPGDRGYEQY
j_call: TRBJ1-5; v_call: TRBV6-1; cdr3_aa: ASSETEEGNQPQH
j_call: TRBJ2-1; v_call: TRBV19; cdr3_aa: ASRPGGTYNEQF
j_call: TRBJ2-7; v_call: TRBV15; cdr3_aa: ATRGVSGSSYEQY
j_call: TRBJ2-7; v_call: TRBV5-6; cdr3_aa: ASSPSSSYEQY
j_call: TRBJ2-7; v_call: TRBV6-5; cdr3_aa: ASSYKWGGLYEQY
j_call: TRBJ2-2; v_call: TRBV5-6; cdr3_aa: ASSPRGGQSTGELF
j_call: TRBJ2-3; v_call: TRBV2; cdr3_aa: ASRPVSGGTDTQY
j_call: TRBJ2-7; v_call: TRBV29-1; cdr3_aa: SGGNRKYEQY
j_call: TRBJ2-7; v_call: TRBV15; cdr3_aa: ATSRDLDLASYEQY
j_call: TRBJ1-5; v_call: TRBV19; cdr3_aa: ASSTLIGGEYNQPQH
j_call: TRBJ2-7; v_call: TRBV7-9; cdr3_aa: ASSQTGSYEQY
j_call: TRBJ1-1; v_call: TRBV23-1; cdr3_aa: ASSSPGHSALEAF
j_call: TRBJ2-3; v_call: TRBV27; cdr3_aa: ASSLYPTRGSPLDHTDTQY
j_call: TRBJ1-1; v_call: TRBV10-1; cdr3_aa: ASSEGTGVHSPRAEAF
j_call: TRBJ1-1; v_call: TRBV6-1; cdr3_aa: ASRPGNTEAF
j_call: TRBJ2-3; v_call: TRBV5-1; cdr3_aa: ASSGSGTASTDTQY
j_call: TRBJ1-4; v_call: TRBV4-1; cdr3_aa: ASSQGGFQGKLF
j_call: TRBJ2-1; v_call: TRBV5-8; cdr3_aa: ASSFGGEQF
j_call: TRBJ1-1; v_call: TRBV5-1; cdr3_aa: ASSRQAVNTEAF
j_call: TRBJ2-1; v_call: TRBV30; cdr3_aa: AWSVLDVNEQF
j_call: TRBJ1-2; v_call: TRBV15; cdr3_aa: ATSRDTGIYGYT
j_call: TRBJ2-7; v_call: TRBV27; cdr3_aa: ATKSDKASRAHEQY
j_call: TRBJ1-5; v_call: TRBV28; cdr3_aa: ASSFPRHNQPQH
j_call: TRBJ2-3; v_call: TRBV6-4; cdr3_aa: ASSRLSTDTQY
j_call: TRBJ2-7; v_call: TRBV27; cdr3_aa: ASSSRHRARDYEQY
j_call: TRBJ2-3; v_call: TRBV19; cdr3_aa: ASNEDRSTDTQY
j_call: TRBJ1-4; v_call: TRBV7-9; cdr3_aa: ASSSKTGEKLF
j_call: TRBJ2-3; v_call: TRBV7-3; cdr3_aa: ASSLKVSGDTQY
j_call: TRBJ2-5; v_call: TRBV4-3; cdr3_aa: ASSQSSSILTGRETQY
j_call: TRBJ1-6; v_call: TRBV19; cdr3_aa: ASTWGPNSPLH
j_call: .; v_call: TRBV5-4; cdr3_aa: ASSDKGDSYEQY
j_call: TRBJ2-3; v_call: TRBV9; cdr3_aa: ASSTDSSTDTQY
j_call: TRBJ2-7; v_call: TRBV5-1; cdr3_aa: ASSLQGHVYEQY
j_call: TRBJ2-1; v_call: TRBV19; cdr3_aa: ASRLDYGSYNEQF
j_call: TRBJ2-2; v_call: TRBV30; cdr3_aa: AWSGGGLAGAGELF
j_call: TRBJ1-1; v_call: TRBV19; cdr3_aa: ASSGNQGFPQGDTEAF
j_call: TRBJ2-2; v_call: TRBV29-1; cdr3_aa: SAAGGPAGGELF
j_call: TRBJ2-3; v_call: TRBV29-1; cdr3_aa: SLTSGSSDTQY
j_call: TRBJ1-6; v_call: TRBV2; cdr3_aa: ASRTGGVTSPLH
j_call: TRBJ1-2; v_call: TRBV7-3; cdr3_aa: ASSLAGQLGYT
j_call: TRBJ1-2; v_call: TRBV4-1; cdr3_aa: ASSQRTGVGYT
j_call: TRBJ2-1; v_call: TRBV7-2; cdr3_aa: ASRSQRGGANEQF
j_call: TRBJ1-5; v_call: TRBV30; cdr3_aa: AWILRDSEDISNQPQH
j_call: TRBJ2-3; v_call: TRBV21-1; cdr3_aa: ASSTLVPTQY